The 30 T cell receptor beta chains below all came from one sample that was sequenced in a study of identifying expanded T cells in peripheral blood (dated by TCRdb to the late 2010s). Library generation was performed with the immunoSEQ multiplex PCR assay. Not all clones reach the TCRdb copy of this immuneACCESS table, which keeps in-frame sequences only. Checked studies attribute under half of the gap to unresolved V genes and leave the rest unexplained. This sample gives some 77,000 clones in total; more than 75% of them show up just once. The top ten clonotypes cover roughly 19% of the sample. Sequenced material: blood. Receptors were obtained from a person between 18 and 75 years old in good health.

This chain uses TRBV13 with TRBJ2-1, with TRBD2 as a possible D gene (6 bases). The CDR3 contains 17 residues. Germline loops: CDR1 PRHDT, CDR2 FYEKMQ (reference sequence). V lost 5 bases and J lost 1, with 18 bases in between. The CDR3 DNA is TGTGCCAGCAGCCGATCCAGCGGGTTAGCATCCTACAATGAGCAGTTCTTC. This codes for CASSRSSGLASYNEQFF.

The chain is built from TRBV27 and TRBJ1-5; 12 nucleotides align to TRBD1. Trimming removed 4 bases from V and 9 bases from J; junction bases left unmatched: 4. Germline V gene data show CDR1 as MNHEY and CDR2 as SMNVEV (reference sequence). This CDR3 comprises 14 residues. CDR3 loop: CASSSGTGGLPQHF. The DNA of the CDR3 is TGTGCCAGCAGTTCCGGGACAGGGGGCCTGCCCCAGCATTTT.

This clone was detected many times. This chain uses TRBV19 with TRBJ2-7; possibly TRBD1 or TRBD2 for D (5 bases each). The CDR3 extends over 13 amino acids. Trimming removed 0 bases at V and 9 bases at J, with 12 bases between. Germline values: CDR1 LNHDA, CDR2 SQIVND (reference sequence). The CDR3 DNA follows: TGTGCCAGTAGTATAGAAAGGGACCGCGGGCAGTACTTC. Protein product: CASSIERDRGQYF.

The chain is built from TRBV5-1 and TRBJ2-7; maybe TRBD2 (5 bases). Trimming removed 4 bases at V and 5 bases at J, with 19 bases between. There are 15 residues in the CDR3. Germline lookup yields CDR1 SGHRS and CDR2 YFSETQ. The CDR3 sequence: CASSARPTAAHEQYF. The CDR3 DNA is TGCGCCAGCAGCGCCCGGCCCACAGCGGCCCACGAGCAGTACTTC.

The chain employs TRBV4-2 and TRBJ2-5; TRBD1 agrees at 10 bases. The V gene end was trimmed by 5 bases and the J gene end by 4 bases; junction bases not matched to a gene: 13. The CDR3 totals 17 residues. Germline values: CDR1 LGHNA, CDR2 YNFKEQ. CDR3 nucleotide sequence: TGTGCCAGCAGCAAAATCTCGGGACAGGGGACGGCAGAGACCCAGTACTTC. This gives the protein CASSKISGQGTAETQYF.

The gene calls are TRBV15 and TRBJ2-5; no reliable D call. The CDR3 runs 12 residues. Germline V gene data show CDR1 as LNHNV and CDR2 as YYDKDF (reference sequence). Trimming left V 0 bases short and J 7 bases short, with 6 bases between. The CDR3: CATSRDLGTQYF. Here the CDR3 DNA reads TGTGCCACCAGCAGAGATCTGGGGACCCAGTACTTC. Together with reference TRBV15 and TRBJ2-5, the CDR3 gives the full variable domain: DAMVIQNPRYQVTQFGKPVTLSCSQTLNHNVMYWYQQKSSQAPKLLFHYYDKDFNNEADTPDNFQSRRPNTSFCFLDIRSPGLGDTAMYLCATSRDLGTQYFGPGTRLLVL.

The CDR3 DNA is TGTGCCAGCAGCTTAGAGCCAATGGATGGCTACACCTTC. Protein sequence: CASSLEPMDGYTF. This rearrangement joins TRBV11-3 to TRBJ1-2; D remains ambiguous. The CDR3 loop spans 13 amino acids. The V and J ends lost 0 bases and 6 bases respectively, with 8 bases between them. The V gene's germline CDR1 is SGHNT and CDR2 YENEEA.

The chain uses TRBV7-6 and TRBJ2-2; D might be TRBD1 (5 bases). The germline V and J ends were trimmed by 5 bases and 1 base, with 17 bases remaining between them. Germline V lookup: CDR1 SGHVS, CDR2 FNYEAQ. The CDR3 is made up of 17 amino acids. Here the CDR3 reads CASSPNYGAGNTGELFF. The DNA of the CDR3 is TGTGCCAGCAGCCCTAATTATGGGGCAGGGAACACCGGGGAGCTGTTTTTT.

The V call is TRBV7-2, the J call TRBJ2-7, with unresolved D. The CDR3 totals 11 residues. The V end was cut by 0 bases, the J end by 6 bases, with 3 bases between. The germline gives CDR1 SGHTA, CDR2 FQGNSA. CDR3 bases: TGTGCCAGCAGCTTAGCATTCGAGCAGTACTTC. It specifies CASSLAFEQYF.

V is TRBV6-1 and J is TRBJ2-3; 16 nucleotides line up with TRBD2. The CDR3 loop spans 19 amino acids. The ends lost 5 bases at V and 1 base at J; junction bases unmatched: 9. Germline CDR1 and CDR2: MNHNS and SASEGT. The CDR3: CASSKEDGTSGGGTDTQYF. The CDR3, as DNA: TGTGCCAGCAGTAAAGAGGATGGGACTAGCGGGGGGGGCACAGATACGCAGTATTTT.

The chain links TRBV30 to TRBJ1-5; D not resolved. Germline CDR1 and CDR2: GTSNPN and SVGIG (reference sequence). The CDR3 consists of 13 residues. The V gene lost 2 bases and the J gene lost 2 bases, with 7 bases spanning the gap. The CDR3 sequence is CAWSPYRNQPQHF. DNA for the CDR3: TGTGCCTGGAGTCCTTACCGCAATCAGCCCCAGCATTTT.

This sequence joins TRBV19 and TRBJ2-2, with 8 positions matching TRBD2. Germline-derived CDR1 and CDR2 are LNHDA and SQIVND (reference sequence). The CDR3 totals 15 residues. With 5 bases clipped from V and 2 bases from J, the junction kept 4 bases outside the gene matches. The DNA for the CDR3 is TGTGCCAGTAGTCAGCGGGGGACCAACACCGGGGAGCTGTTTTTT. It encodes CASSQRGTNTGELFF.

V gene TRBV10-2 combines with J gene TRBJ2-3; no clear D. The germline V and J ends were trimmed by 8 bases and 1 base, with 10 bases remaining between them. The CDR3 runs 13 residues. Germline loops: CDR1 WSHSY, CDR2 SAAADI. CDR3 DNA sequence: TGCGCCAGCGGGGTTCTGGGCACAGATACGCAGTATTTT. It encodes CASGVLGTDTQYF.

V and J are TRBV5-4 and TRBJ1-1; D remains unclear. This CDR3 contains 16 residues. The V gene lost 1 base and the J gene lost 4 bases, with 17 bases spanning the gap. CDR1 is SGHNT and CDR2 is YYREEE in the germline V gene (reference sequence). CDR3 residues: CASSLRREGWGTEAFF. CDR3 in DNA: TGTGCCAGCAGCTTGCGACGAGAGGGATGGGGCACTGAAGCTTTCTTT.

This chain joins TRBV4-3 and TRBJ2-7; no reliable D call. The germline gives CDR1 LGHNA, CDR2 YSLEER. The CDR3 covers 13 residues. Trimming removed 1 base at V and 3 bases at J, with 7 bases between. CDR3 residues: CASSQAVDYEQYF. The CDR3 region has the DNA TGCGCCAGCAGCCAAGCTGTGGACTACGAGCAGTACTTC.

This chain uses TRBV5-1 with TRBJ2-1, with TRBD1 identical over 12 bases. The CDR3 is 16 residues long. V lost 4 bases and J lost 6; bases outside the gene matches: 8. CDR1 and CDR2 from the germline V gene are SGHRS and YFSETQ. The CDR3, as DNA: TGCGCCAGCAGCCGGGTGGGACAGGGGGCGGGCAATGAGCAGTTCTTC. Translation gives CASSRVGQGAGNEQFF.

The chain recombines TRBV4-1 with TRBJ1-2; D might be TRBD1 (5 bases). Trimming removed 4 bases from V and 8 bases from J, with 23 bases in between. The CDR3 has 16 residues. The V gene's germline CDR1 is MGHRA and CDR2 YSYEKL. The CDR3 spells CASSLAEGSRLEGYTF. The DNA for the CDR3 is TGCGCCAGCAGCCTTGCCGAGGGGTCAAGATTAGAGGGCTACACCTTC.

The gene calls are TRBV7-9 and TRBJ1-2; 12 positions agree with TRBD1. Germline V gene data show CDR1 as SEHNR and CDR2 as FQNEAQ (reference sequence). Unmatched junction bases numbered 8, after V lost 5 bases and J lost 7 bases. CDR3 size: 15 residues. As DNA, the CDR3 is TGTGCCAGCAGCCCACGAGGGACAGGGGGCCTTGGCTACACCTTC. As protein: CASSPRGTGGLGYTF.

This sequence joins TRBV18 and TRBJ2-7, with 7 bases that match TRBD1. The V and J ends lost 5 bases and 4 bases, in that order; junction bases with no gene match: 2. This CDR3 is built from 12 residues. Germline V lookup: CDR1 KGHSH, CDR2 LQKENI. The CDR3 DNA reads as TGTGCCAGCTCAGCGACAGGGTACGAGCAGTACTTC. It encodes CASSATGYEQYF.

Only a few counts were recorded for this clone. The chain carries TRBV6-1 and TRBJ1-5, with D possibly TRBD1 on 5 matching bases. CDR1 is MNHNS and CDR2 is SASEGT in the germline V gene. The CDR3 sequence is 14 residues long. V was trimmed by 4 bases and J by 7 bases, leaving 14 bases between them. The chain's CDR3 is CASSVGQGGQPQHF. The CDR3 DNA follows: TGTGCCAGCAGTGTGGGGCAGGGAGGGCAGCCCCAGCATTTT.

The V and J genes are TRBV19 and TRBJ2-1, with 8 bases identical to TRBD2. Trimming at V came to 1 base and at J to 4 bases, leaving 3 bases not matched to a gene. The CDR3 runs 15 residues. Germline CDR1 reads LNHDA; CDR2 reads SQIVND (reference sequence). CDR3 bases: TGTGCCAGTAGTATAGTGGCTAGCGGGTACAATGAGCAGTTCTTC. It codes for CASSIVASGYNEQFF. Together with reference TRBV19 and TRBJ2-1, the CDR3 gives the full variable domain: DGGITQSPKYLFRKEGQNVTLSCEQNLNHDAMYWYRQDPGQGLRLIYYSQIVNDFQKGDIAEGYSVSREKKESFPLTVTSAQKNPTAFYLCASSIVASGYNEQFFGPGTRLTVL.

The chain employs TRBV7-9 and TRBJ1-5; D remains unclear. CDR1 and CDR2 (germline): SEHNR, FQNEAQ (reference sequence). Trimming took off 1 base at V and 7 bases at J, with 8 bases between the two ends. The CDR3 runs to 13 residues. CDR3 nucleotides: TGTGCCAGCAGCTTAGAGGGCGCCCAGCCCCAGCATTTT. Protein sequence: CASSLEGAQPQHF. Full variable domain (remainder filled in from reference TRBV7-9 and TRBJ1-5): DTGVSQNPRHKITKRGQNVTFRCDPISEHNRLYWYRQTLGQGPEFLTYFQNEAQLEKSRLLSDRFSAERPKGSFSTLEIQRTEQGDSAMYLCASSLEGAQPQHFGDGTRLSIL.

The V and J genes are TRBV27 and TRBJ1-6; no firm D call. This CDR3 region has 17 residues. Germline loops: CDR1 MNHEY, CDR2 SMNVEV (reference sequence). Trimming left V 2 bases short and J 0 bases short, with 11 bases between. CDR3 sequence: CASSLAYGSSYNSPLHF. CDR3 nucleotides: TGTGCCAGCAGTTTAGCGTACGGAAGCTCCTATAATTCACCCCTCCACTTT.

This clone showed up just a few times. J is TRBJ1-6 and V is TRBV7-8; no clear D gene. Trimming removed 3 bases at V and 14 bases at J, with 14 bases between. Germline-derived CDR1 and CDR2 are SGHVS and FQNEAQ. The CDR3 loop spans 13 amino acids. The CDR3 DNA reads as TGTGCCAGCAGCTTCGGCCACACAGCAGCCCTCCACTTT. Encoded protein: CASSFGHTAALHF.

This clone was recorded once. The chain recombines TRBV21-1 with TRBJ2-2; the table calls TRBD2, which could not be checked here. TRBV21-1 is labeled a pseudogene. This CDR3 is 16 amino acids long. The CDR3 here is CASGPLRGGTTGELFF. The CDR3 bases are TGTGCCAGCGGGCCCCTGCGGGGGGGGACGACCGGGGAGCTGTTTTTT.

Of note for this clone: Other DNA sequences within the sample encode an identical CDR3. The V gene is TRBV18, the J gene TRBJ1-5; the D is unclear. Trimming cost V 4 bases and J 0 bases, with 4 bases left between them. The CDR3 is 13 amino acids. The germline gives CDR1 KGHSH, CDR2 LQKENI. DNA for the CDR3: TGTGCCAGCTCACTAGCTAGCAATCAGCCCCAGCATTTT. This gives the protein CASSLASNQPQHF. The full variable domain, with the rest looked up from reference TRBV18 and TRBJ1-5, is NAGVMQNPRHLVRRRGQEARLRCSPMKGHSHVYWYRQLPEEGLKFMVYLQKENIIDESGMPKERFSAEFPKEGPSILRIQQVVRGDSAAYFCASSLASNQPQHFGDGTRLSIL.

V is TRBV6-6 and J is TRBJ2-7, with D perhaps TRBD1 or TRBD2 (5 bases each). CDR1 is MNHNY, CDR2 SVGAGI, per germline (reference sequence). Trimming took off 0 bases at V and 2 bases at J, with 14 bases between the two ends. The CDR3 sequence is 16 residues long. The CDR3 DNA follows: TGTGCCAGCAGTTACTCGGGAACGGGGACCCCCTACGAGCAGTACTTC. Encoded protein: CASSYSGTGTPYEQYF.

The genes are TRBV7-2 and TRBJ2-3; TRBD2 aligns across 10 bases. Germline V CDR1 and CDR2: SGHTA, FQGNSA. The CDR3 covers 15 residues. Losses at the gene ends were 3 bases for V and 2 bases for J; bases not matched to a gene: 2. The DNA of the CDR3 is TGTGCCAGCAGCTTTGGACTAGCGGCCACAGATACGCAGTATTTT. Translating gives CASSFGLAATDTQYF.

The sample holds a few counts of this clone. The chain carries TRBV4-3 and TRBJ1-2; 10 nucleotides agree with TRBD1. The CDR3 consists of 14 residues. Germline V gene data show CDR1 as LGHNA and CDR2 as YSLEER. V trimming: 4 bases; J trimming: 6 bases; junction bases outside the gene matches: 5. In DNA form, the CDR3 reads TGCGCCAGCAGCCGACAGGGGGCGCGAGATGGCTACACCTTC. Translated, it gives CASSRQGARDGYTF.

The chain carries TRBV7-6 and TRBJ2-6; the D is unclear. From germline, CDR1 is SGHVS and CDR2 FNYEAQ. CDR3 length: 14 amino acids. Trimming took off 1 base at V and 4 bases at J, with 5 bases between the two ends. CDR3 in amino acids: CASSLEPGANVLTF. In DNA form, the CDR3 reads TGTGCCAGCAGCTTAGAGCCCGGGGCCAACGTCCTGACTTTC.